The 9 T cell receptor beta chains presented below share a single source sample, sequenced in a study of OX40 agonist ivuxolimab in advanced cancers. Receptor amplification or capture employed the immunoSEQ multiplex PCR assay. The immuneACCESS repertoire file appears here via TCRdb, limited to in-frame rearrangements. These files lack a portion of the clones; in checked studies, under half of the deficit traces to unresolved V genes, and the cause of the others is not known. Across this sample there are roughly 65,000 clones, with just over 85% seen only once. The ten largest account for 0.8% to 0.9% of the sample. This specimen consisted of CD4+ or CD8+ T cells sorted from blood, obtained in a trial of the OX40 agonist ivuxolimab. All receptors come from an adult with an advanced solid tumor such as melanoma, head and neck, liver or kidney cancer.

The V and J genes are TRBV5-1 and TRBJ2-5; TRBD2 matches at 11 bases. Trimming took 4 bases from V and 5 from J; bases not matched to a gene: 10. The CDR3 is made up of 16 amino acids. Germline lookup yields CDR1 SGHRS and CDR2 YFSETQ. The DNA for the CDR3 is TGCGCCAGCAGCAACCTCATAGCGGGGGGGCAGGAGACCCAGTACTTC. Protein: CASSNLIAGGQETQYF.

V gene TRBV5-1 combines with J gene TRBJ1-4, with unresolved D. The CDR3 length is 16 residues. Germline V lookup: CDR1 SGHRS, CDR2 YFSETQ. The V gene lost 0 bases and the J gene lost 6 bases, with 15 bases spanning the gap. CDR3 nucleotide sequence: TGCGCCAGCAGCTTGGAGGTCTTGGGTTCTTATGAAAAACTGTTTTTT. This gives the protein CASSLEVLGSYEKLFF.

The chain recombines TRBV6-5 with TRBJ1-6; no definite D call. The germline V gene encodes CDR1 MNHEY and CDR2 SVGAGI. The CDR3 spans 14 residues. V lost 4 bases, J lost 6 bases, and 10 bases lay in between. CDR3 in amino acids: CASSSTGPNSPLHF. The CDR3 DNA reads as TGTGCCAGCAGTTCAACGGGCCCTAATTCACCCCTCCACTTT.

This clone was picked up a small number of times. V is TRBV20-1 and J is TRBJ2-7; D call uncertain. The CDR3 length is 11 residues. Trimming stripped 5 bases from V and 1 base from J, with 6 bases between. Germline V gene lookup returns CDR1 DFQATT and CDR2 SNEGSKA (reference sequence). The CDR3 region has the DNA TGCAGTGCTCCACGGTCCTACGAGCAGTACTTC. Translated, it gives CSAPRSYEQYF.

In nucleotides, the CDR3 is TGTGCCAGTAGTCACGAAGGACAGGGCAAAGAGACCCAGTACTTC. As protein: CASSHEGQGKETQYF. The chain combines TRBV19 with TRBJ2-5, with 8 bases lining up with TRBD1. This CDR3 comprises 15 residues. CDR1 is LNHDA and CDR2 is SQIVND in the germline V gene (reference sequence). Trimming cost V 5 bases and J 3 bases; bases outside gene matches: 8.

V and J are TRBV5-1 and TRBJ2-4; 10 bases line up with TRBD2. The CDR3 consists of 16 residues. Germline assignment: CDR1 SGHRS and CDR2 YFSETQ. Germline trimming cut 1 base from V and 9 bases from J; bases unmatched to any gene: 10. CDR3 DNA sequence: TGCGCCAGCAGCTTGTATCCTAGCGGGGGTGTAACCATTCAGTACTTC. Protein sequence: CASSLYPSGGVTIQYF.

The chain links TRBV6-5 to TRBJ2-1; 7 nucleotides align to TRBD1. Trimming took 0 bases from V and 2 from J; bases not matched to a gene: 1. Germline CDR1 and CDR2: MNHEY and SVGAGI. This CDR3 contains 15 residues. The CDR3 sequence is CASSYSGQTYNEQFF. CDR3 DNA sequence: TGTGCCAGCAGTTACTCGGGACAGACCTACAATGAGCAGTTCTTC.

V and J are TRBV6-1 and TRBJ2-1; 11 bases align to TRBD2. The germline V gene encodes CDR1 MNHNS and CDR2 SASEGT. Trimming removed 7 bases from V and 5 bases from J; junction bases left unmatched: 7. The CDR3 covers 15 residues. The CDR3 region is CASNRVAGGDNEQFF. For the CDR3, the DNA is TGTGCCAGCAATCGGGTAGCGGGAGGGGACAATGAGCAGTTCTTC.

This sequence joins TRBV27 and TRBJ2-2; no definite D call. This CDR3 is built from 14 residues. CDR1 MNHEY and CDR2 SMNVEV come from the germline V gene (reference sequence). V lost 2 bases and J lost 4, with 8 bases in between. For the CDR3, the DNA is TGTGCCAGCAGTTTAAGGTTGGTCACCGGGGAGCTGTTTTTT. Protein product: CASSLRLVTGELFF.